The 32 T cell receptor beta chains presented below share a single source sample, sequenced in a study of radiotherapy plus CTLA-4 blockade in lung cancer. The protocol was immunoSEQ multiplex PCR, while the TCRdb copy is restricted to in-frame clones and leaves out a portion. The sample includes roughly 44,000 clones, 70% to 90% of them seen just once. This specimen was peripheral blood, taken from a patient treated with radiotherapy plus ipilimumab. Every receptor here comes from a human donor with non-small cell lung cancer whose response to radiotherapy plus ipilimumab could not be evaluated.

Here the CDR3 reads CAWSPWDRDRETQYF. CDR3 bases: TGTGCCTGGAGTCCCTGGGACAGGGACAGAGAGACCCAGTACTTC. The chain couples TRBV30 to TRBJ2-5; 9 bases align to TRBD1. The CDR3 covers 15 residues. The V segment lost 2 bases and the J segment 4 bases; nucleotides outside the gene matches: 8. Germline assignment: CDR1 GTSNPN and CDR2 SVGIG (reference sequence).

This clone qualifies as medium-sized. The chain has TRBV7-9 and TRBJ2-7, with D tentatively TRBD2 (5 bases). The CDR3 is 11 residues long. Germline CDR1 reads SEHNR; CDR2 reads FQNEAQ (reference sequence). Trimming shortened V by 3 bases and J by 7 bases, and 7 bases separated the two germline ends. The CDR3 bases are TGTGCCAGCAGCTTCTCGGGGGAGCAGTACTTC. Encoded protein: CASSFSGEQYF. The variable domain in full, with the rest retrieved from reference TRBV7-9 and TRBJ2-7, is DTGVSQNPRHKITKRGQNVTFRCDPISEHNRLYWYRQTLGQGPEFLTYFQNEAQLEKSRLLSDRFSAERPKGSFSTLEIQRTEQGDSAMYLCASSFSGEQYFGPGTRLTVT.

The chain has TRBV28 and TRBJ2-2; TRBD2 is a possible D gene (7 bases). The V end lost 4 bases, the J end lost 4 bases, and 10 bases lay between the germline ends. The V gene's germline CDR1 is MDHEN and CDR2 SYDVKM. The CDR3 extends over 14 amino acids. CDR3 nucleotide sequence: TGTGCCAGCAGTTCTAGGGGGGGCACCGGGGAGCTGTTTTTT. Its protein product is CASSSRGGTGELFF.

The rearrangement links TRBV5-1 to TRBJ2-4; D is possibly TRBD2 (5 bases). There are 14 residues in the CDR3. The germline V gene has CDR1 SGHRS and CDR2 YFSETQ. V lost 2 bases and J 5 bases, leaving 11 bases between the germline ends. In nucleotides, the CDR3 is TGCGCCAGCAGCTTATCGGGGAACCAAAACATTCAGTACTTC. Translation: CASSLSGNQNIQYF.

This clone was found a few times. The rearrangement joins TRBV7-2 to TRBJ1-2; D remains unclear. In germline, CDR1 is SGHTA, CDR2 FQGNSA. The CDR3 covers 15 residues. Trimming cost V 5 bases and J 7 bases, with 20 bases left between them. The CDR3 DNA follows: TGTGCCAGCAGCCCTGTCAGGTTACAGACTAGTGGCTACACCTTC. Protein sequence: CASSPVRLQTSGYTF.

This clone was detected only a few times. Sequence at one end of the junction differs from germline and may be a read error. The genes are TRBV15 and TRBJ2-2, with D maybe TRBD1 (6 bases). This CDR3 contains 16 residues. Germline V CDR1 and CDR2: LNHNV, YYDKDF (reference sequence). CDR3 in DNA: TGTGCCACCAGCAGTTTTCGCACAGGGAACGCCGGGGAGCTGTTTTTT. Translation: CATSSFRTGNAGELFF.

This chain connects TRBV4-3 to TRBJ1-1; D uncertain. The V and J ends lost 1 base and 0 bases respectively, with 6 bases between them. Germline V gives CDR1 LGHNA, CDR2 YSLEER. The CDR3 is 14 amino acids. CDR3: CASSQGGMNTEAFF. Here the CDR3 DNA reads TGCGCCAGCAGCCAAGGAGGGATGAACACTGAAGCTTTCTTT.

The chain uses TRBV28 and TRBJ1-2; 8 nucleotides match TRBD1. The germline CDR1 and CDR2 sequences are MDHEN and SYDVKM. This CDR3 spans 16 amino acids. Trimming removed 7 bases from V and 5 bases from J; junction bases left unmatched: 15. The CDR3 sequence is CASTVIGTGAVYGYTF. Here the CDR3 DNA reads TGTGCCAGCACTGTAATCGGGACAGGAGCAGTATATGGCTACACCTTC.

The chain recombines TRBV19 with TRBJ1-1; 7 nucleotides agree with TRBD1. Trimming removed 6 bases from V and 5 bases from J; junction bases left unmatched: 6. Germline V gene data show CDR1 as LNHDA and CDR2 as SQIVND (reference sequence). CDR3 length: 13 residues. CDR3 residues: CASSPTGLTEAFF. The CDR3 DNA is TGTGCCAGTAGCCCGACAGGGCTTACTGAAGCTTTCTTT.

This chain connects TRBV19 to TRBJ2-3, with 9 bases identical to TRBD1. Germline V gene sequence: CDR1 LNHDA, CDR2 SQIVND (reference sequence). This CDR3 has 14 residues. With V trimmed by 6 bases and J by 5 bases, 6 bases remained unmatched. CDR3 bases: TGTGCCAGTAGCCCGACAGGGGGGATAGATACGCAGTATTTT. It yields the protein CASSPTGGIDTQYF.

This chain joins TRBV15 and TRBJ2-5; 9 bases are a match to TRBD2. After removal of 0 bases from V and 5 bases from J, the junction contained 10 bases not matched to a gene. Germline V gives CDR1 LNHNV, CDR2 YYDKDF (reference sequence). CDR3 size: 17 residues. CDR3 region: CATSRDRGGRAVETQYF. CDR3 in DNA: TGTGCCACCAGCAGAGATCGGGGCGGGAGGGCCGTTGAGACCCAGTACTTC. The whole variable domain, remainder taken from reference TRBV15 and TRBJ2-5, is DAMVIQNPRYQVTQFGKPVTLSCSQTLNHNVMYWYQQKSSQAPKLLFHYYDKDFNNEADTPDNFQSRRPNTSFCFLDIRSPGLGDTAMYLCATSRDRGGRAVETQYFGPGTRLLVL.

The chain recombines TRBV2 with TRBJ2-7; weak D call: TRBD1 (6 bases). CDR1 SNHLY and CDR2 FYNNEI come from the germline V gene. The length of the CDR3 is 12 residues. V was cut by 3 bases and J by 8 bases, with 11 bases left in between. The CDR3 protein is CASSDWTVKQYF. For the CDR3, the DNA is TGTGCCAGCAGTGATTGGACAGTCAAGCAGTACTTC.

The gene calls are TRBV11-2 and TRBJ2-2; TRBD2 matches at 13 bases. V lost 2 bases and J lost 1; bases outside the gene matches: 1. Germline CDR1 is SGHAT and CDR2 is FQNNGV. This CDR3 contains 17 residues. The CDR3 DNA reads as TGTGCCAGCAGCTTAACTAGCGGGGGGGTGAACACCGGGGAGCTGTTTTTT. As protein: CASSLTSGGVNTGELFF. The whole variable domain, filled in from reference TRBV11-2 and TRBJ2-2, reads EAGVAQSPRYKIIEKRQSVAFWCNPISGHATLYWYQQILGQGPKLLIQFQNNGVVDDSQLPKDRFSAERLKGVDSTLKIQPAKLEDSAVYLCASSLTSGGVNTGELFFGEGSRLTVL.

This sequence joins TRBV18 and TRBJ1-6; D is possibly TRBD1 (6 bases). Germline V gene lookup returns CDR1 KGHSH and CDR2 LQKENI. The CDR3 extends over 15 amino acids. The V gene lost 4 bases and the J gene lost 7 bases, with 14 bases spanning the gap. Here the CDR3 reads CASSLKTGWNSPLHF. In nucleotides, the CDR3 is TGTGCCAGCTCACTCAAGACAGGTTGGAATTCACCCCTCCACTTT. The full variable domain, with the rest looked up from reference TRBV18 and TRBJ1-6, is NAGVMQNPRHLVRRRGQEARLRCSPMKGHSHVYWYRQLPEEGLKFMVYLQKENIIDESGMPKERFSAEFPKEGPSILRIQQVVRGDSAAYFCASSLKTGWNSPLHFGNGTRLTVT.

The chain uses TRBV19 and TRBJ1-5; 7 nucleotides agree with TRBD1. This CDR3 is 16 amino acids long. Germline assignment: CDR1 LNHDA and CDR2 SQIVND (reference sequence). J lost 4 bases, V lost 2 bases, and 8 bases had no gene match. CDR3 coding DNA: TGTGCCAGTAGTATAACCGGGACAGCGCGTAATCAGCCCCAGCATTTT. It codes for CASSITGTARNQPQHF.

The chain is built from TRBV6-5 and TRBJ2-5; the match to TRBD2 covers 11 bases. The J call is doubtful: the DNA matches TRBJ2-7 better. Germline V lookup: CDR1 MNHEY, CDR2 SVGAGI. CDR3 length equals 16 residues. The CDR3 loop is CASSLTSGGFPYEQYF. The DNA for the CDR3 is TGTGCCAGCAGTTTAACTAGCGGGGGATTCCCCTACGAGCAGTACTTC.

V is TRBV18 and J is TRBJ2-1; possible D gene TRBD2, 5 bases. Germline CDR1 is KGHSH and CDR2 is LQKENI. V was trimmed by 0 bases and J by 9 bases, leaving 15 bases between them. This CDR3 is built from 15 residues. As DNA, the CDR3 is TGTGCCAGCTCACCACCGCTGGGTGGGAGAAGTGAGCAGTTCTTC. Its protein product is CASSPPLGGRSEQFF.

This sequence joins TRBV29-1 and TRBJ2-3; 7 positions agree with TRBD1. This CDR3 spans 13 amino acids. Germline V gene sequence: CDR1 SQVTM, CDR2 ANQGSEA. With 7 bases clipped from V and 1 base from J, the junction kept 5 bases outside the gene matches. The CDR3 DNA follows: TGCAGCGCTACAGGGGTTGGCACAGATACGCAGTATTTT. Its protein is CSATGVGTDTQYF.

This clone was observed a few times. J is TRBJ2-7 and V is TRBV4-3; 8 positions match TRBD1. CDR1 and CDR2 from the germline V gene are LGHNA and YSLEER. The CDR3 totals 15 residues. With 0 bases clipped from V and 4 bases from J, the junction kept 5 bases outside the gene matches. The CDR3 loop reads CASSQDPGGSYEQYF. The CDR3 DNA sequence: TGCGCCAGCAGCCAAGATCCAGGGGGCTCTTACGAGCAGTACTTC.

The CDR3 DNA reads as TGTGCCAGCAGCCTTGGGACTACGTACAATGAGCAGTTCTTC. It is translated as CASSLGTTYNEQFF. The V call is TRBV11-2, the J call TRBJ2-1; 7 nucleotides match TRBD2. Germline CDR1 SGHAT, CDR2 FQNNGV. With V trimmed by 5 bases and J by 4 bases, 5 bases remained unmatched. There are 14 residues in the CDR3.

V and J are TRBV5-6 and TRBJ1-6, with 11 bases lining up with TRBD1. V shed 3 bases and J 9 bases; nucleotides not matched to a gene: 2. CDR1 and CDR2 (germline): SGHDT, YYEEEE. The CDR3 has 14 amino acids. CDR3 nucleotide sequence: TGTGCCAGCAGCTGGGACAGGGGGAGTTCACCCCTCCACTTT. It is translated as CASSWDRGSSPLHF.

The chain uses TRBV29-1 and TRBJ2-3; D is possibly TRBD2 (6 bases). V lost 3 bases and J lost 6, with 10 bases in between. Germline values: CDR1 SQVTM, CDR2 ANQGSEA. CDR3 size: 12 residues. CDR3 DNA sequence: TGCAGCGTTGAGGGCGGGGCCGATACGCAGTATTTT. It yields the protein CSVEGGADTQYF.

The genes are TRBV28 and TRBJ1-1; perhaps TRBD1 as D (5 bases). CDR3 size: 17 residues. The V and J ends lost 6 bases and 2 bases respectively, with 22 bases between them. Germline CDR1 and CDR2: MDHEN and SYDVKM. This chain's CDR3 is CASSPYGGGVDNTEAFF. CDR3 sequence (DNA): TGTGCCAGCAGCCCGTACGGTGGAGGGGTGGATAACACTGAAGCTTTCTTT. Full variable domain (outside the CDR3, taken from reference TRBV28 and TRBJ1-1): DVKVTQSSRYLVKRTGEKVFLECVQDMDHENMFWYRQDPGLGLRLIYFSYDVKMKEKGDIPEGYSVSREKKERFSLILESASTNQTSMYLCASSPYGGGVDNTEAFFGQGTRLTVV.

In DNA form, the CDR3 reads TGCGCCAGCAGCTGGACTAGCGGGAGTTACGAGCAGTACTTC. Its translation is CASSWTSGSYEQYF. The chain carries TRBV5-1 and TRBJ2-7; 13 bases map to TRBD2. The germline V gene encodes CDR1 SGHRS and CDR2 YFSETQ. Losses at the gene ends were 3 bases for V and 4 bases for J; bases not matched to a gene: 1. CDR3 size: 14 residues. Full variable domain (rest looked up from reference TRBV5-1 and TRBJ2-7): KAGVTQTPRYLIKTRGQQVTLSCSPISGHRSVSWYQQTPGQGLQFLFEYFSETQRNKGNFPGRFSGRQFSNSRSEMNVSTLELGDSALYLCASSWTSGSYEQYFGPGTRLTVT.

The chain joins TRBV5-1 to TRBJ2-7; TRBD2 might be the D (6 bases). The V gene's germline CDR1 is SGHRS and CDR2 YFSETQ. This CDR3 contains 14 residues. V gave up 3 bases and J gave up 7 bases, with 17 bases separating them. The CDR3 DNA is TGCGCCAGCAGCTACGGGACTCCGGGGCGAGAGCAGTACTTC. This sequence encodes CASSYGTPGREQYF.

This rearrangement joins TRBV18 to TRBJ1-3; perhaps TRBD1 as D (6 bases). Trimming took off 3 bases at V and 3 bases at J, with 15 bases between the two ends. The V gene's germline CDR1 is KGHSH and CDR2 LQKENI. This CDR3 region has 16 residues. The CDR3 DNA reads TGTGCCAGCTCACCCAGCTGGGGGCGCGTTGGAAACACCATATATTTT. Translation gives CASSPSWGRVGNTIYF.

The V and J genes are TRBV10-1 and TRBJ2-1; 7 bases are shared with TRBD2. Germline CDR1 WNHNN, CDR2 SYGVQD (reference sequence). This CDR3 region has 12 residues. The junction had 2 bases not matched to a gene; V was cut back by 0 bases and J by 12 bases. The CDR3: CASSESTGGQFF. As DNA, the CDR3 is TGCGCCAGCAGTGAGTCAACGGGAGGGCAGTTCTTC.

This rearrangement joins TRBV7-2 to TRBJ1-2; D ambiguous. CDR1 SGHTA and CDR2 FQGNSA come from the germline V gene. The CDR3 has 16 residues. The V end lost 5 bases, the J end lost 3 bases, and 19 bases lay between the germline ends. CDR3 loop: CASSRWVAPGDYGYTF. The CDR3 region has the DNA TGTGCCAGCAGCCGCTGGGTGGCCCCCGGGGACTATGGCTACACCTTC.

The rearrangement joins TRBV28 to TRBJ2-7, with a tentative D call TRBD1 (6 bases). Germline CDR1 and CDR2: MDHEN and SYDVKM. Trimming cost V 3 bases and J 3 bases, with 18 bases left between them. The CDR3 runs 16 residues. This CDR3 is CASSLFGQGTVYEQYF. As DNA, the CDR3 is TGTGCCAGCAGTTTGTTTGGGCAGGGGACGGTCTACGAGCAGTACTTC. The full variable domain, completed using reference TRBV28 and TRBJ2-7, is DVKVTQSSRYLVKRTGEKVFLECVQDMDHENMFWYRQDPGLGLRLIYFSYDVKMKEKGDIPEGYSVSREKKERFSLILESASTNQTSMYLCASSLFGQGTVYEQYFGPGTRLTVT.

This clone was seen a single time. The CDR3 sequence is CASSFVPRQGGYTF. CDR3 bases: TGTGCCAGCAGTTTTGTACCACGGCAGGGTGGCTACACCTTC. This chain links TRBV28 with TRBJ1-2; weak D call: TRBD1 (5 bases). The CDR3 covers 14 residues. The V end lost 3 bases, the J end lost 7 bases, and 15 bases lay between the germline ends. CDR1 is MDHEN, CDR2 SYDVKM, per germline.

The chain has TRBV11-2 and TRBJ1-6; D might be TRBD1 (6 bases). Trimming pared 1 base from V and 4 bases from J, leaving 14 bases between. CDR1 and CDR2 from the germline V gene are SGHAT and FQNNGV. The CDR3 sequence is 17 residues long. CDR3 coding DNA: TGTGCCAGCAGCTTAGCCCGGACAGAAGAATATAATTCACCCCTCCACTTT. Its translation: CASSLARTEEYNSPLHF.

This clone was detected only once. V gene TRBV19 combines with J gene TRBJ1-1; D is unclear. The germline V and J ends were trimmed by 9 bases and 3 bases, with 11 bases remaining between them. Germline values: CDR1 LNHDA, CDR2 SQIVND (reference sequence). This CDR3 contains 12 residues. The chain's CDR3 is CASLAGDTEAFF. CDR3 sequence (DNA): TGTGCCAGCCTAGCGGGAGACACTGAAGCTTTCTTT.